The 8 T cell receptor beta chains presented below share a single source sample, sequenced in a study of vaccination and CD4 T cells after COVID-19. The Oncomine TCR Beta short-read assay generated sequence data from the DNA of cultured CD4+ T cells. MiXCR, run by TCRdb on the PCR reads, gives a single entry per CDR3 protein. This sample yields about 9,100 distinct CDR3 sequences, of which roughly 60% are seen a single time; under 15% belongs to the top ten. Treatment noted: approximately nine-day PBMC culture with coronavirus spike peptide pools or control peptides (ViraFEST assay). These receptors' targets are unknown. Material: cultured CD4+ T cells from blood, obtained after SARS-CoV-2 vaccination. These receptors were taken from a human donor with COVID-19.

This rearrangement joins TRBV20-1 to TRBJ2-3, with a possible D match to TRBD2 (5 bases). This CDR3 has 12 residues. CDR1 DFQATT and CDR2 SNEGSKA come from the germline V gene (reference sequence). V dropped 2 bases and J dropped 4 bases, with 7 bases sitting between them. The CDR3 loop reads CSARLAPDTQYF. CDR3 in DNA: TGCAGTGCTAGACTAGCCCCAGATACGCAGTATTTT.

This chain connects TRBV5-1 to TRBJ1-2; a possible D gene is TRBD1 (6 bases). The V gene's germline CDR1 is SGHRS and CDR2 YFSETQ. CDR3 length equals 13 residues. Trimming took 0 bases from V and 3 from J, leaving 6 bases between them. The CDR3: CASSLEGDYGYTF. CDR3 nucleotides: TGCGCCAGCAGCTTGGAGGGGGACTATGGCTACACCTTC.

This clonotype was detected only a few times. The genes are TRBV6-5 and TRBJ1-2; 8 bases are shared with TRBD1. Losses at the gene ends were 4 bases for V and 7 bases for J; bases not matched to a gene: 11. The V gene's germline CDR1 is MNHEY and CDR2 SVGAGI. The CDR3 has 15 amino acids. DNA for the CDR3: TGTGCCAGCAGTTGGGCATGGGGCAGGGGGCCTGGCTACACCTTC. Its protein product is CASSWAWGRGPGYTF.

The CDR3 coding sequence is TGTGCCAGCAGTTTGGAACTGAACAGGGCCCTTAGTTCACCCCTCCACTTT. Translation: CASSLELNRALSSPLHF. V gene TRBV27 combines with J gene TRBJ1-6, with D possibly being TRBD1 (6 bases). Germline-derived CDR1 and CDR2 are MNHEY and SMNVEV (reference sequence). Trimming removed 3 bases from V and 9 bases from J, with 21 bases in between. The CDR3 loop spans 17 amino acids.

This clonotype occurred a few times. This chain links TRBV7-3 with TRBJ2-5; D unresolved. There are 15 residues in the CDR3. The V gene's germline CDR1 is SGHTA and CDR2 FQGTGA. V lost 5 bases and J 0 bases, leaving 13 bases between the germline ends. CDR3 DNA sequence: TGTGCCAGCAGCCCCAGACTGGGCAACCAAGAGACCCAGTACTTC. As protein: CASSPRLGNQETQYF.

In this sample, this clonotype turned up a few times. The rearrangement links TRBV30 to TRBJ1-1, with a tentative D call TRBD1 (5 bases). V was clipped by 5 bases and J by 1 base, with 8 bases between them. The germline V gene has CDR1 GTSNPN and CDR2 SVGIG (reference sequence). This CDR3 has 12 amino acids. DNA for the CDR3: TGTGCCTGGCTACAGGAGAACACTGAAGCTTTCTTT. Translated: CAWLQENTEAFF.

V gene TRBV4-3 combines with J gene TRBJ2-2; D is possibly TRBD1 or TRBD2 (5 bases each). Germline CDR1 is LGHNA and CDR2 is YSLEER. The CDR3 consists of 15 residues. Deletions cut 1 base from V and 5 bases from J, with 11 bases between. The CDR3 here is CASSQGGGYTGELFF. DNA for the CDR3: TGCGCCAGCAGCCAAGGGGGCGGGTATACCGGGGAGCTGTTTTTT.

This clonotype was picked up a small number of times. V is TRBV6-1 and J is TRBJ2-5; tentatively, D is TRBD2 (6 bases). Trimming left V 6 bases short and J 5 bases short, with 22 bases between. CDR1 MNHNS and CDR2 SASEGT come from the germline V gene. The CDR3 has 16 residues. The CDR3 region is CASSVPIGGAEETQYF. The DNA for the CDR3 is TGTGCCAGCAGCGTCCCTATAGGCGGGGCCGAGGAGACCCAGTACTTC.